This is a list of T cell receptor beta chains from one sample in a study of blood T cells in healthy people across ages. TCRdb reprocessed the 5' RACE reads with MiXCR, giving one entry per CDR3 protein. The repertoire consists of 1 million or so distinct CDR3 sequences, with 45% occurring once and the leading ten covering under 20%. The sample comprised blood. These receptor sequences come from a woman aged 55-70 years in good health. The CDR3 runs from the conserved cysteine through the conserved F or W. D genes are given only for firm matches. Clone size appears in some rows only: once, few, many, or a class for an expanded clone.

D,J,V,size,CDR3,DNA
-,TRBJ2-7,TRBV30,-,CAWSVRGSLTYEQYF,TGTGCCTGGAGTGTACGAGGTTCTTTAACCTACGAGCAGTACTTC
TRBD1,TRBJ2-1,TRBV5-1,once,CASNQGASSNEQFF,TGCGCCAGCAACCAGGGGGCTTCTTCCAATGAGCAGTTCTTC
-,TRBJ2-5,TRBV5-6,few,CASSWIAVTQETQYF,TGTGCCAGCAGCTGGATAGCGGTTACACAAGAGACCCAGTACTTC
TRBD2,TRBJ2-7,TRBV18,-,CASSPGTSGTGEQYF,TGTGCCAGCTCACCAGGGACTAGCGGGACTGGCGAGCAGTACTTC
-,TRBJ2-1,TRBV7-8,-,CAGSLRRGPPANEQFF,TGTGCCGGCAGCTTAAGGCGAGGACCGCCGGCCAATGAGCAGTTCTTC
TRBD1,TRBJ2-1,TRBV12-3/TRBV12-4,few,CASSKDRINEQFF,TGTGCCAGCAGCAAGGACAGGATCAATGAGCAGTTCTTC
-,TRBJ1-2,TRBV5-1,-,CASSLAGKPGGGYTF,TGCGCCAGCAGCTTGGCAGGGAAGCCCGGGGGCGGCTACACCTTC
TRBD1,TRBJ2-3,TRBV10-3,-,CAIKRTGGESDTQYF,TGTGCCATCAAGAGGACAGGGGGCGAATCAGATACGCAGTATTTT
TRBD1,TRBJ2-7,TRBV7-9,few,CASSLATGRPSYEQYF,TGTGCCAGCAGCTTAGCGACAGGGCGACCCTCCTACGAGCAGTACTTC
TRBD2,TRBJ2-1,TRBV2,-,CASSESLAGAPSQFF,TGTGCCAGCAGTGAGTCGCTAGCGGGAGCACCTTCGCAGTTCTTC
-,TRBJ1-3,TRBV7-8,few,CASSFGGRSGNTIYF,TGTGCCAGCAGCTTCGGCGGGCGCTCTGGAAACACCATATATTTT
-,TRBJ2-4,TRBV27,-,CASSFYRDSFIQYF,TGTGCCAGCAGTTTTTACCGCGACAGTTTTATTCAGTACTTC
TRBD2,TRBJ2-3,TRBV20-1,once,CSARDGLAHSTDTQYF,TGCAGTGCTAGAGATGGACTAGCGCACAGCACAGATACGCAGTATTTT
TRBD1,TRBJ2-7,TRBV20-1,-,CSAETGGSYEQYF,TGCAGTGCTGAGACAGGGGGCTCCTACGAGCAGTACTTC
TRBD1,TRBJ1-5,TRBV24-1,-,CATSTGTGAFGNQPQHF,TGTGCCACCAGCACCGGGACAGGGGCCTTTGGCAATCAGCCCCAGCATTTT
-,TRBJ1-6,TRBV15,-,CATSRDRSSYNSPLHF,TGTGCCACCAGCAGAGACAGGAGCTCCTATAATTCACCCCTCCACTTT
TRBD1,TRBJ1-6,TRBV2,-,CASSERPGQYNSPLHF,TGTGCCAGCAGCGAAAGACCGGGACAGTATAATTCACCCCTCCACTTT
-,TRBJ2-5,TRBV16,few,CASSPLKGGFRETQYF,TGTGCCAGCAGCCCCCTTAAAGGGGGGTTCCGAGAGACCCAGTACTTC
TRBD2,TRBJ2-1,TRBV5-1,once,CASSPAGGNEQFF,TGCGCCAGCAGCCCAGCGGGGGGGAATGAGCAGTTCTTC
TRBD2,TRBJ2-1,TRBV20-1,-,CGAILAGGNNEQFF,TGCGGTGCCATACTAGCGGGAGGGAACAATGAGCAGTTCTTC
-,TRBJ1-6,TRBV25-1,-,CASRPPGSYNSPLHF,TGTGCCAGCAGGCCTCCCGGCTCCTATAATTCACCCCTCCACTTT
-,TRBJ2-7,TRBV20-1,few,CSARDDRFPYEQYF,TGCAGTGCTAGAGACGACAGGTTTCCCTACGAGCAGTACTTC
TRBD2,TRBJ2-1,TRBV20-1,-,CSARGPMGGYNEQFF,TGCAGTGCTAGAGGTCCCATGGGAGGGTACAATGAGCAGTTCTTC
-,TRBJ1-1,TRBV25-1,-,CASSELNSGRNTEAFF,TGTGCCAGCAGTGAATTAAACAGCGGACGGAACACTGAAGCTTTCTTT
-,TRBJ2-3,TRBV20-1,-,CSASGADTQYF,TGCAGTGCGTCGGGAGCAGATACGCAGTATTTT
TRBD2,TRBJ2-7,TRBV28,-,CASSLRDYNKYEQYF,TGTGCCAGCAGTTTAAGGGACTACAATAAATACGAGCAGTACTTC
-,TRBJ2-1,TRBV20-1,-,CSAQERANEQFF,TGCAGTGCCCAGGAAAGGGCCAATGAGCAGTTCTTC
-,TRBJ1-5,TRBV29-1,-,CSVVGEGQPQHF,TGCAGCGTTGTTGGGGAGGGACAGCCCCAGCATTTT
TRBD2,TRBJ2-5,TRBV20-1,-,CGAEVAGGDQETQYF,TGCGGTGCGGAAGTAGCGGGAGGTGACCAAGAGACCCAGTACTTC
-,TRBJ1-2,TRBV7-6,-,CASSVGGGRRDGYTF,TGTGCCAGCAGCGTTGGCGGAGGACGACGGGATGGCTACACCTTC
-,TRBJ2-1,TRBV5-6,many,CASSSPTKEAYNEQFF,TGTGCCAGCAGCTCCCCTACGAAAGAGGCCTACAATGAGCAGTTCTTC
TRBD2,TRBJ2-7,TRBV7-9,-,CASSERLAQTYEQYF,TGTGCCAGCAGCGAAAGACTAGCGCAGACCTACGAGCAGTACTTC
TRBD2,TRBJ2-1,TRBV6-5,-,CASSGGLAEPYNEQFF,TGTGCCAGCAGCGGTGGACTAGCAGAACCCTACAATGAGCAGTTCTTC
TRBD1,TRBJ2-1,TRBV3-1,-,CASSQEIGGGYNEQFF,TGTGCCAGCAGCCAAGAAATAGGGGGCGGGTACAATGAGCAGTTCTTC
-,TRBJ2-7,TRBV9,many,CASSALAGGYEQYF,TGTGCCAGCAGCGCCCTAGCTGGCGGCTACGAGCAGTACTTC
-,TRBJ2-3,TRBV30,few,CAWNPPLEDTQYF,TGTGCCTGGAATCCGCCCCTGGAGGATACGCAGTATTTT
-,TRBJ1-4,TRBV6-4,-,CASSLDEGGEKLFF,TGTGCCAGCAGCCTGGATGAGGGCGGTGAAAAACTGTTTTTT
-,TRBJ2-1,TRBV28,few,CASSLYRKGTYNEQFF,TGTGCCAGCAGTTTATATAGAAAGGGCACCTACAATGAGCAGTTCTTC
-,TRBJ2-5,TRBV27,once,CASKGRETQYF,TGTGCCAGCAAGGGTAGGGAGACCCAGTACTTC
TRBD2,TRBJ2-2,TRBV5-1,once,CASRDWTSGSNTGELFF,TGCGCCAGCCGCGATTGGACTAGCGGGAGTAACACCGGGGAGCTGTTTTTT
TRBD1,TRBJ2-6,TRBV2,-,CATRDRGSGANVLTF,TGTGCCACCCGGGACAGGGGTTCTGGGGCCAACGTCCTGACTTTC
TRBD2,TRBJ2-3,TRBV20-1,-,CSATSGLADTDTQYF,TGCAGTGCTACTTCGGGACTAGCGGACACAGATACGCAGTATTTT
TRBD1,TRBJ2-6,TRBV6-5,-,CASSHRLRQGAVGANVLTF,TGTGCCAGCAGTCACCGTTTGAGACAGGGGGCTGTAGGGGCCAACGTCCTGACTTTC
-,TRBJ2-1,TRBV21-1,-,CASSKKGAKLVPRGNEQFF,TGTGCCAGCAGCAAAAAGGGGGCAAAACTAGTCCCACGCGGCAATGAGCAGTTCTTC
-,TRBJ2-5,TRBV12-3/TRBV12-4,-,CASSSGADRQETQYF,TGTGCCAGTTCCTCGGGGGCCGACCGTCAAGAGACCCAGTACTTC
-,TRBJ2-6,TRBV7-2,once,CVSSSAGTPSGANVLTF,TGTGTCAGCAGCTCGGCCGGGACACCCTCTGGGGCCAACGTCCTGACTTTC
TRBD2,TRBJ2-7,TRBV28,few,CASSAPGLGGSEQYF,TGTGCCAGCAGTGCTCCGGGACTGGGGGGGAGCGAGCAGTACTTC
-,TRBJ2-1,TRBV2,-,CASSDSGLPLHEQFF,TGTGCCAGCAGTGATTCAGGACTGCCTCTACATGAGCAGTTCTTC
TRBD1,TRBJ2-5,TRBV25-1,-,CASMRDRGLETQYF,TGTGCCAGCATGAGGGACAGGGGGCTGGAGACCCAGTACTTC